These 21 T cell receptor beta chains were sequenced from one sample in a study of shared clonotypes between healthy human individuals. Naive CD8 cells were CD45RO-negative, positively selected for CCR7, excluding terminally differentiated effector memory CD45RA+ cells. Repertoires were generated with immunoSEQ multiplex PCR, while TCRdb's copy carries only in-frame clones and drops some. The repertoire holds hundreds of thousands of clones, with 80% to 95% as singletons. What was sequenced was naive CD8+ T cells sorted from blood. These receptors originate from a man aged 25 to 40 in good health.

The chain is built from TRBV25-1 and TRBJ2-5, with unresolved D. CDR1 and CDR2 (germline): MGHDK, SYGVNS. Trimming stripped 4 bases from V and 5 bases from J, with 26 bases between. This CDR3 comprises 18 residues. The CDR3 protein is CASSATDITDGPRETQYF. CDR3 bases: TGTGCCAGCAGTGCTACCGACATTACGGACGGCCCAAGGGAGACCCAGTACTTC.

This clone was seen once. This chain joins TRBV4-1 and TRBJ1-5, with D perhaps TRBD1 (5 bases). The CDR3 contains 14 residues. V was pared by 0 bases and J by 6 bases, with 9 bases between. Germline CDR1 and CDR2: MGHRA and YSYEKL. CDR3 region: CASSQDPGFQPQHF. CDR3 coding DNA: TGCGCCAGCAGCCAAGACCCAGGGTTTCAGCCCCAGCATTTT.

Only a few counts were recorded for this clone. The V and J genes are TRBV10-2 and TRBJ2-7; D may be TRBD2 (6 bases). Germline V lookup: CDR1 WSHSY, CDR2 SAAADI. V was shortened by 9 bases and J by 3 bases, with 12 bases between the two germline ends. This CDR3 comprises 12 residues. This chain's CDR3 is CASRDLDYEQYF. As DNA, the CDR3 is TGCGCCAGTCGGGACTTGGACTACGAGCAGTACTTC.

This chain joins TRBV28 and TRBJ2-3; no definite D call. The V gene lost 5 bases and the J gene lost 0 bases, with 21 bases spanning the gap. The CDR3 extends over 18 amino acids. Germline V lookup: CDR1 MDHEN, CDR2 SYDVKM. The CDR3 loop reads CASSTPPLKTPSTDTQYF. The CDR3 DNA reads TGTGCCAGCAGTACCCCCCCGTTAAAGACCCCTAGCACAGATACGCAGTATTTT.

This chain joins TRBV7-9 and TRBJ2-3, with D hard to call. Germline loops: CDR1 SEHNR, CDR2 FQNEAQ (reference sequence). The CDR3 has 14 residues. The V and J ends lost 3 bases and 0 bases respectively, with 7 bases between them. CDR3 in DNA: TGTGCCAGCAGCTTGGAGTTAAGCACAGATACGCAGTATTTT. Its protein product is CASSLELSTDTQYF. The full variable domain, its missing parts supplied by reference TRBV7-9 and TRBJ2-3, is DTGVSQNPRHKITKRGQNVTFRCDPISEHNRLYWYRQTLGQGPEFLTYFQNEAQLEKSRLLSDRFSAERPKGSFSTLEIQRTEQGDSAMYLCASSLELSTDTQYFGPGTRLTVL.

The V gene is TRBV9, the J gene TRBJ2-3; TRBD2 might be the D (6 bases). The CDR3 is made up of 16 amino acids. Germline lookup yields CDR1 SGDLS and CDR2 YYNGEE. V was clipped by 3 bases and J by 1 base, with 15 bases between them. CDR3 sequence reads: CASSALSGGGTDTQYF. CDR3 bases: TGTGCCAGCAGCGCGTTGTCGGGCGGGGGCACAGATACGCAGTATTTT.

This chain joins TRBV5-1 and TRBJ2-7; D uncertain. CDR3 length: 15 residues. Trimming took off 4 bases at V and 1 base at J, with 15 bases between the two ends. Germline CDR1 SGHRS, CDR2 YFSETQ. CDR3 in amino acids: CASSHPVANSYEQYF. CDR3 in DNA: TGCGCCAGCAGCCACCCTGTGGCCAATTCCTACGAGCAGTACTTC.

The chain couples TRBV5-1 to TRBJ1-3; no reliable D call. Germline values: CDR1 SGHRS, CDR2 YFSETQ. V lost 4 bases, J lost 0 bases, and 5 bases lay in between. The CDR3 spans 13 residues. CDR3 sequence reads: CASSRDSGNTIYF. CDR3 DNA: TGCGCCAGCAGCAGAGACTCTGGAAACACCATATATTTT. The entire variable domain, with the rest obtained from reference TRBV5-1 and TRBJ1-3, is as follows: KAGVTQTPRYLIKTRGQQVTLSCSPISGHRSVSWYQQTPGQGLQFLFEYFSETQRNKGNFPGRFSGRQFSNSRSEMNVSTLELGDSALYLCASSRDSGNTIYFGEGSWLTVV.

Written as DNA, the CDR3 is TGTGCCAGCAGTCCTATAGAGAATCAGCCCCAGCATTTT. It translates to CASSPIENQPQHF. The V call is TRBV28, the J call TRBJ1-5; no clear D. Looked up from germline, CDR1 is MDHEN and CDR2 is SYDVKM. The ends were cut back, 5 bases at V and 4 bases at J, with 9 bases in the middle. This CDR3 is built from 13 residues.

V usage is TRBV27 and J usage is TRBJ1-1; D is unresolved. Germline V CDR1 and CDR2: MNHEY, SMNVEV (reference sequence). The CDR3 extends over 13 amino acids. Trimming stripped 5 bases from V and 7 bases from J, with 14 bases between. This CDR3 reads CASSITVVGEAFF. CDR3 sequence (DNA): TGTGCCAGCAGTATAACGGTTGTGGGTGAAGCTTTCTTT.

V is TRBV7-6 and J is TRBJ2-1; D is unresolved. The germline gives CDR1 SGHVS, CDR2 FNYEAQ. The CDR3 sequence is 11 residues long. Deletions cut 3 bases from V and 5 bases from J, with 2 bases between. The CDR3 reads CASSFNNEQFF. The CDR3 nucleotides read TGTGCCAGCAGCTTCAACAATGAGCAGTTCTTC.

The chain is built from TRBV27 and TRBJ2-2; D gene ambiguous. Germline V gene lookup returns CDR1 MNHEY and CDR2 SMNVEV (reference sequence). CDR3 size: 14 residues. V was pared by 6 bases and J by 4 bases, with 12 bases between. This CDR3 is CASRGGYGTGELFF. CDR3 nucleotides: TGTGCCAGCAGGGGCGGATATGGCACCGGGGAGCTGTTTTTT.

Turning to this clone: Other nucleotide sequences from this sample produce the same CDR3. The V gene is TRBV11-2, the J gene TRBJ2-1; 12 bases map to TRBD2. The CDR3 length is 17 residues. The J segment lost 1 base and the V segment lost 5 bases, leaving 6 bases of the junction unmatched. Germline V gene data show CDR1 as SGHAT and CDR2 as FQNNGV. Here the CDR3 DNA reads TGTGCCAGCAGCCTCGGGACTAGCGGGCTGTCCTACAATGAGCAGTTCTTC. This sequence encodes CASSLGTSGLSYNEQFF.

This clone was detected only once. The rearrangement joins TRBV19 to TRBJ2-7, with no clear D. V was cut by 6 bases and J by 0 bases, with 12 bases left in between. CDR3 length: 14 residues. CDR1 is LNHDA and CDR2 is SQIVND in the germline V gene (reference sequence). The chain's CDR3 is CASSPSLSSYEQYF. For the CDR3, the DNA is TGTGCCAGTAGCCCCAGTTTGAGCTCCTACGAGCAGTACTTC.

This clone was seen only a few times. The chain uses TRBV5-1 and TRBJ2-1; 11 bases align to TRBD2. Losses at the gene ends were 1 base for V and 4 bases for J; bases not matched to a gene: 7. Germline V gene data show CDR1 as SGHRS and CDR2 as YFSETQ. This CDR3 is built from 17 residues. This CDR3 is CASSLPLLAGGYNEQFF. The CDR3 bases are TGCGCCAGCAGCTTGCCCCTCCTAGCGGGAGGTTACAATGAGCAGTTCTTC.

This chain links TRBV28 with TRBJ2-1, with 10 bases fitting TRBD2. The CDR3 is 16 residues long. Per germline, CDR1 MDHEN and CDR2 SYDVKM. J gave up 6 bases and V 5 bases, and 10 bases lay outside the gene matches. The CDR3 nucleotides read TGTGCCAGCAGTCCTGGACTAGCGGAGGGCGGCAATGAGCAGTTCTTC. Its protein is CASSPGLAEGGNEQFF.

CDR3 residues: CASSHLDRADTQYF. The CDR3 coding sequence is TGTGCCAGCAGCCACCTGGACAGGGCGGATACGCAGTATTTT. V usage is TRBV5-4 and J usage is TRBJ2-3, with 8 bases aligning to TRBD1. The CDR3 totals 14 residues. Germline loops: CDR1 SGHNT, CDR2 YYREEE (reference sequence). V lost 4 bases, J lost 6 bases, and 7 bases stayed unmatched.

This chain links TRBV7-9 with TRBJ1-1; no reliable D call. Germline V CDR1 and CDR2: SEHNR, FQNEAQ (reference sequence). Trimming took off 5 bases at V and 7 bases at J, with 8 bases between the two ends. The CDR3 is 11 amino acids. The CDR3 sequence: CASSPMDEAFF. CDR3 in DNA: TGTGCCAGCAGCCCTATGGATGAAGCTTTCTTT. Full variable domain (rest looked up from reference TRBV7-9 and TRBJ1-1): DTGVSQNPRHKITKRGQNVTFRCDPISEHNRLYWYRQTLGQGPEFLTYFQNEAQLEKSRLLSDRFSAERPKGSFSTLEIQRTEQGDSAMYLCASSPMDEAFFGQGTRLTVV.

The chain joins TRBV25-1 to TRBJ2-7; possible D gene TRBD1, 5 bases. Trimming left V 3 bases short and J 3 bases short, with 12 bases between. Germline CDR1 is MGHDK and CDR2 is SYGVNS. This CDR3 is 14 amino acids long. Written as DNA, the CDR3 is TGTGCCAGCAGTGACGCAGGGAATTACTACGAGCAGTACTTC. It is translated as CASSDAGNYYEQYF.

This clone was recorded at least ten times. This chain joins TRBV6-1 and TRBJ1-5; 10 bases are a match to TRBD1. This CDR3 has 14 residues. Germline V CDR1 and CDR2: MNHNS, SASEGT. With 7 bases clipped from V and 3 bases from J, the junction kept 3 bases outside the gene matches. CDR3 bases: TGTGCCAGCAAGGGACAGGGGATCAATCAGCCCCAGCATTTT. Its translation is CASKGQGINQPQHF.

The V call is TRBV7-9, the J call TRBJ2-1, with no clear D. The length of the CDR3 is 14 residues. The V gene lost 5 bases and the J gene lost 0 bases, with 8 bases spanning the gap. The germline gives CDR1 SEHNR, CDR2 FQNEAQ (reference sequence). The CDR3 is CASSPTNSYNEQFF. The DNA of the CDR3 is TGTGCCAGCAGCCCTACTAACTCCTACAATGAGCAGTTCTTC.